Shown below are 2 T cell receptor beta chains from a single sample sequenced in a study of response to subunit inactivated influenza vaccine. Each CDR3 protein gets one entry after TCRdb re-called the RT-PCR reads with MiXCR. The sample holds roughly 500,000 distinct CDR3 sequences, 16% seen once. The sample here was CD4+ T cells sorted from PBMCs, taken less than 30 months after vaccination. These receptor sequences come from a man aged 50 to 69 who received an inactivated influenza vaccine.

This rearrangement joins TRBV7-3 to TRBJ2-1; maybe TRBD2 (6 bases). Looked up from germline, CDR1 is SGHTA and CDR2 is FQGTGA. The CDR3 totals 15 residues. Deletions cut 2 bases from V and 6 bases from J, with 14 bases between. CDR3 amino acids: CASSLGFGGRNEQFF. In DNA form, the CDR3 reads TGTGCCAGCAGCTTAGGCTTCGGGGGACGCAATGAGCAGTTCTTC.

The rearrangement uses TRBV20-1 and TRBJ2-5, with TRBD1 matching over 10 bases. V lost 3 bases, J lost 1 base, and 2 bases stayed unmatched. This CDR3 region has 14 residues. Germline V gene sequence: CDR1 DFQATT, CDR2 SNEGSKA (reference sequence). The DNA of the CDR3 is TGCAGTGCTAGGGGGACAGGGGCCCAAGAGACCCAGTACTTC. This gives the protein CSARGTGAQETQYF.